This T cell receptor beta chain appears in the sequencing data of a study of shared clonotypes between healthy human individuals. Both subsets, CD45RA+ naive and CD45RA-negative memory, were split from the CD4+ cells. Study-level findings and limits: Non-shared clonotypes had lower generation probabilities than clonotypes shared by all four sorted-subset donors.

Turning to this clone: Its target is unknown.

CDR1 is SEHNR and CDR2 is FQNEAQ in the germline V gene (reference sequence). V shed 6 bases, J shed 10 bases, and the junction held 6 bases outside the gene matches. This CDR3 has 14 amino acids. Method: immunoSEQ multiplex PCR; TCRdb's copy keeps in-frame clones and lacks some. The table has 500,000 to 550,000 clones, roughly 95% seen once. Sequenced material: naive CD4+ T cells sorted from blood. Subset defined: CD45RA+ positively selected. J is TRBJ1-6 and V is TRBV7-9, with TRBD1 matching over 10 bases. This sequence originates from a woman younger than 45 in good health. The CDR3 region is CASRPDRGQSPLHF. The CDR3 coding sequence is TGTGCCAGCAGGCCTGACAGGGGGCAATCACCCCTCCACTTT.